This T cell receptor (gamma chain) comes out of a study of Vδ1+ human thymocytes. Study-wide results and limits: Bulk data may be misread because of unexpected Vdelta2 sequences. Thymic TRG and TRD repertoires appeared highly polyclonal.

V lost 3 bases, J lost 9 bases, and 11 bases stayed unmatched. CDR3 length equals 13 residues. From germline, CDR1 is GITISATS and CDR2 ISYDGTV (reference sequence). A note on this clone: Its cognate antigen is unknown.

Sequences come from RNA converted to cDNA by reverse transcription. Multiplex PCR used pooled V-gene forward primers and a constant-region reverse primer to amplify CDR3s. TCRdb called clones anew from the multiplex PCR reads with CATT. The repertoire consists of over 20,000 gamma-chain clones, with 12% to 15% occurring once and the leading ten covering under 2.5%. Source material: Vdelta1+ gamma-delta thymocytes from the thymus. As to subset: FACS-sorted CD3+ TCRalphabeta- TCRVdelta1+ TCRVdelta2- thymocytes. The chain couples TRGV9 to TRGJ1 or TRGJ2. The clonotype was recovered from a child younger than two who had congenital heart surgery. CDR3 amino acids: CALWETHKSKKLF. CDR3 nucleotide sequence: TGTGCCTTGTGGGAGACCCATAAGAGTAAGAAACTCTTT.